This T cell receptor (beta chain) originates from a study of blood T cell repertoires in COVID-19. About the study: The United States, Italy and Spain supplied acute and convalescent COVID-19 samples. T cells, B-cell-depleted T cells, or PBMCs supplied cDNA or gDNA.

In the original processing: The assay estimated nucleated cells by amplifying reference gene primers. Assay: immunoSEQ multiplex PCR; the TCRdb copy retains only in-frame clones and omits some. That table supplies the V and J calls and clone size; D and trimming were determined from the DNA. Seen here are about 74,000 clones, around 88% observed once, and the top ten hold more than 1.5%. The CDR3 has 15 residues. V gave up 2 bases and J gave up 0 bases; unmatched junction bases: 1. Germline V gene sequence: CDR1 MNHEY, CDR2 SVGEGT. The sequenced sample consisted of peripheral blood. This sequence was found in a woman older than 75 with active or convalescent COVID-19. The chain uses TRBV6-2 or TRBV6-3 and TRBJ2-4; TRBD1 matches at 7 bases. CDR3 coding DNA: TGTGCCAGCAGTTACGCAGGGGGAGCCAAAAACATTCAGTACTTC. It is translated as CASSYAGGAKNIQYF.